This is a list of T cell receptor beta chains from one sample in a study of blood T cell repertoires in COVID-19. Data came from immunoSEQ multiplex PCR; TCRdb stores just in-frame clones and leaves some out. The sample lists about 47,000 clones, around 79% occurring once. Material: peripheral blood. The source of these receptors is a woman aged 55-70 years with acute or convalescent COVID-19. CDR3s include the opening cysteine and the closing phenylalanine or tryptophan. D genes are given only for firm matches. Clone size is given for some rows only: seen once, a few or many times, or a class if the clone is expanded.

D gene: TRBD1; J gene: TRBJ1-2; clone size: .; V gene: TRBV6-5; CDR3 DNA: TGTGCCAGCACCCTAGGACAGGGGAGGAATGGCTACACCTTC; CDR3 protein: CASTLGQGRNGYTF
D gene: TRBD1; J gene: TRBJ2-6; clone size: .; V gene: TRBV5-4; CDR3 DNA: TGTGCCAGCAGCCATCCGGGACAGGGGTCTGGGGCCAACGTCCTGACTTTC; CDR3 protein: CASSHPGQGSGANVLTF
D gene: .; J gene: TRBJ1-2; clone size: .; V gene: TRBV7-2; CDR3 DNA: TGTGCCAGATACGGCGGAGGAAATGGCTACACCTTC; CDR3 protein: CARYGGGNGYTF
D gene: TRBD2; J gene: TRBJ2-7; clone size: .; V gene: TRBV27; CDR3 DNA: TGTGCCAGCAGAGGAGCGGGGTCCTACGAGCAGTACTTC; CDR3 protein: CASRGAGSYEQYF
D gene: TRBD1; J gene: TRBJ1-2; clone size: .; V gene: TRBV24-1; CDR3 DNA: TGTGCCACCAGTGAAAGCACAGGGGGGAGGGACTATGGCTACACCTTC; CDR3 protein: CATSESTGGRDYGYTF
D gene: TRBD1; J gene: TRBJ1-1; clone size: .; V gene: TRBV3-1/TRBV3-2; CDR3 DNA: TGTGCCAGCAGCCCAGCTGGAGGGACAGGTGAAGCTTTCTTT; CDR3 protein: CASSPAGGTGEAFF
D gene: TRBD2; J gene: TRBJ2-2; clone size: once; V gene: TRBV7-8; CDR3 DNA: TGTGCCAGCAGCTTACGGGGGGGCGGTATCGGGGAGCTGTTTTTT; CDR3 protein: CASSLRGGGIGELFF
D gene: .; J gene: TRBJ1-2; clone size: .; V gene: TRBV7-8; CDR3 DNA: TGTGCCAGCAGCTTAGGCCCTTTGGAGCTTGGCTACACCTTC; CDR3 protein: CASSLGPLELGYTF
D gene: .; J gene: TRBJ1-5; clone size: .; V gene: TRBV12-5; CDR3 DNA: TGTGCTAGTGGCCCTACAGGAGGCAATCAGCCCCAGCATTTT; CDR3 protein: CASGPTGGNQPQHF
D gene: .; J gene: TRBJ1-5; clone size: .; V gene: TRBV4-3; CDR3 DNA: TGCGCCAGCAGCCAAGATACCGGTCTGCGGCCCCTTAGCAATCAGCCCCAGCATTTT; CDR3 protein: CASSQDTGLRPLSNQPQHF
D gene: TRBD1; J gene: TRBJ1-4; clone size: .; V gene: TRBV24-1; CDR3 DNA: TGTGCCACCAGTGATACAGACAGGGGTCAGGAAAAACTGTTTTTT; CDR3 protein: CATSDTDRGQEKLFF
D gene: TRBD1; J gene: TRBJ1-4; clone size: .; V gene: TRBV5-6; CDR3 DNA: TGTGCCAGCAGCTCCCGTTCCCCGACAGGGGCGTTTGAAAAACTGTTTTTT; CDR3 protein: CASSSRSPTGAFEKLFF
D gene: TRBD2; J gene: TRBJ2-1; clone size: .; V gene: TRBV9; CDR3 DNA: TGTGCCAGCAGCACTGGAGGCGGGGGGGCCTTCCTCAATGAGCAGTTCTTC; CDR3 protein: CASSTGGGGAFLNEQFF
D gene: TRBD1; J gene: TRBJ1-2; clone size: once; V gene: TRBV6-5; CDR3 DNA: TGTGCCAGCAGTTACGGACAGGGAGTGGGTGGCTACACCTTC; CDR3 protein: CASSYGQGVGGYTF
D gene: TRBD1; J gene: TRBJ1-2; clone size: .; V gene: TRBV6-2/TRBV6-3; CDR3 DNA: TGTGCCAGCAGTCCGCCCCAAGACAGGGCTCATCGTGGCTACACCTTC; CDR3 protein: CASSPPQDRAHRGYTF
D gene: TRBD1; J gene: TRBJ2-7; clone size: .; V gene: TRBV6-6; CDR3 DNA: TGTGCCAGCAGTTTACATATCAGGGGGCTCCGAGACGAGCAGTACTTC; CDR3 protein: CASSLHIRGLRDEQYF
D gene: .; J gene: TRBJ2-7; clone size: .; V gene: TRBV2; CDR3 DNA: TGTGCCAGCAGTGAAAGGGGGGGCTCCTACGAGCAGTACTTC; CDR3 protein: CASSERGGSYEQYF
D gene: TRBD1; J gene: TRBJ2-5; clone size: .; V gene: TRBV6-5; CDR3 DNA: TGTGCCAGCAGTTATGGACAGGGAGAGACCCAGTACTTC; CDR3 protein: CASSYGQGETQYF
D gene: TRBD1; J gene: TRBJ1-2; clone size: .; V gene: TRBV18; CDR3 DNA: TGTGCCAGCTCACTCTTGGGAGCCCGACAGGGTTCGAACTATGGCTACACCTTC; CDR3 protein: CASSLLGARQGSNYGYTF
D gene: TRBD1; J gene: TRBJ2-7; clone size: .; V gene: TRBV5-1; CDR3 DNA: TGCGCCAGCAGCACTGGACAGGGGGCATTCTACGAGCAGTACTTC; CDR3 protein: CASSTGQGAFYEQYF
D gene: .; J gene: TRBJ1-4; clone size: .; V gene: TRBV7-9; CDR3 DNA: TGTGCCAGCAGCTCAAAACAGGGTGAGGATCGAGAAAAACTGTTTTTT; CDR3 protein: CASSSKQGEDREKLFF
D gene: TRBD1; J gene: TRBJ1-2; clone size: .; V gene: TRBV7-2; CDR3 DNA: TGTGCCAGCAGCTTAGGGGACAGGGGAGATGGCTACACCTTC; CDR3 protein: CASSLGDRGDGYTF
D gene: TRBD2; J gene: TRBJ2-1; clone size: .; V gene: TRBV2; CDR3 DNA: TGTGCCAGCAGTGAAGACAGGGGACTAGCGGGGTACAATGAGCAGTTCTTC; CDR3 protein: CASSEDRGLAGYNEQFF
D gene: .; J gene: TRBJ2-7; clone size: .; V gene: TRBV25-1; CDR3 DNA: TGTGCCAGCAGTGAATTTCACCGCGGGCAAGAGCAGTACTTC; CDR3 protein: CASSEFHRGQEQYF
D gene: TRBD1; J gene: TRBJ2-3; clone size: .; V gene: TRBV6-5; CDR3 DNA: TGTGCCAGCCGACGACAGGGGGGTACGCAGTATTTT; CDR3 protein: CASRRQGGTQYF
D gene: TRBD2; J gene: TRBJ2-3; clone size: .; V gene: TRBV5-1; CDR3 DNA: TGCGCCAGCTTTTCAGGACTAGCGGGCCTCTATACGCAGTATTTT; CDR3 protein: CASFSGLAGLYTQYF
D gene: TRBD1; J gene: TRBJ1-1; clone size: .; V gene: TRBV11-3; CDR3 DNA: TGTGCCAGCAGCTCGGGACAGGGAGGGAGGAACACTGAAGCTTTCTTT; CDR3 protein: CASSSGQGGRNTEAFF
D gene: .; J gene: TRBJ2-3; clone size: .; V gene: TRBV2; CDR3 DNA: TGTGCCAGCAGGGGCTCCGAGCTCACAGATACGCAGTATTTT; CDR3 protein: CASRGSELTDTQYF
D gene: TRBD1; J gene: TRBJ1-2; clone size: few; V gene: TRBV5-1; CDR3 DNA: TGCGCCAGCAGCTTGGGACAGGGGGCCGGTGGCTACACCTTC; CDR3 protein: CASSLGQGAGGYTF
D gene: .; J gene: TRBJ2-5; clone size: medium-sized; V gene: TRBV11-2; CDR3 DNA: TGTGCCAGCAGCTTATGGCGGCGAGAGACCCAGTACTTC; CDR3 protein: CASSLWRRETQYF
D gene: TRBD2; J gene: TRBJ2-3; clone size: few; V gene: TRBV19; CDR3 DNA: TGTGCCAGTACCAAACTAGCGGGAGCTAGCACAGATACGCAGTATTTT; CDR3 protein: CASTKLAGASTDTQYF
D gene: TRBD1; J gene: TRBJ1-1; clone size: .; V gene: TRBV27; CDR3 DNA: TGTGCCAGCAGTACAAGGACAGGGAAAGGAACAGATGAAGCTTTCTTT; CDR3 protein: CASSTRTGKGTDEAFF
D gene: .; J gene: TRBJ2-7; clone size: .; V gene: TRBV6-5; CDR3 DNA: TGTGCCAGCAGTTCCTCTAGCATGTACGAGCAGTACTTC; CDR3 protein: CASSSSSMYEQYF
D gene: .; J gene: TRBJ1-5; clone size: .; V gene: TRBV12-5; CDR3 DNA: TGTGCTAGTGGTTTACCAGGACGGGGTCAGCCCCAGCATTTT; CDR3 protein: CASGLPGRGQPQHF
D gene: .; J gene: TRBJ2-3; clone size: .; V gene: TRBV10-3; CDR3 DNA: TGTGCCACGGGACTTTCCACAGATACGCAGTATTTT; CDR3 protein: CATGLSTDTQYF
D gene: TRBD1; J gene: TRBJ1-5; clone size: .; V gene: TRBV10-2; CDR3 DNA: TGCGCCAGCAGTGACAGGGGGCATCAGCCCCAGCATTTT; CDR3 protein: CASSDRGHQPQHF
D gene: .; J gene: TRBJ1-4; clone size: .; V gene: TRBV29-1; CDR3 DNA: TGCAGCGTTGCCCCCTCGGTGGGCGAAAAACTGTTTTTT; CDR3 protein: CSVAPSVGEKLFF